The 28 T cell receptor beta chains below all came from one sample that was sequenced in a study of T-cell reconstitution after alpha-beta-depleted transplantation in children. This sample's TCRbeta library carried unique molecular identifier barcodes. TCRdb used MiXCR to reprocess the PCR reads, holding one entry per CDR3 protein. The sample lists approximately 510,000 distinct CDR3 sequences, around 20% occurring once. This material consisted of PBMCs from the stem cell graft donor, taken from the stem cell graft. The source of these receptors is a human donor who donated a stem cell graft to a child with acute lymphoblastic leukemia.

The rearrangement links TRBV7-9 to TRBJ2-7; 7 bases fit TRBD1. Germline assignment: CDR1 SEHNR and CDR2 FQNEAQ (reference sequence). CDR3 size: 14 residues. V trimming: 5 bases; J trimming: 9 bases; junction bases outside the gene matches: 13. CDR3 sequence (DNA): TGTGCCAGCAGCCTCGGACAGGAAGTAGAACGGCAGTACTTC. Translation gives CASSLGQEVERQYF.

This clonotype was seen a few times. The chain couples TRBV15 to TRBJ2-1, with D perhaps matching TRBD2 (6 bases). Germline CDR1 is LNHNV and CDR2 is YYDKDF (reference sequence). Trimming shortened V by 0 bases and J by 6 bases, and 15 bases separated the two germline ends. This CDR3 has 16 amino acids. Written as DNA, the CDR3 is TGTGCCACCAGCAGAGATCGCGTAAAGGGAGGCAATGAGCAGTTCTTC. Translation: CATSRDRVKGGNEQFF.

The chain has TRBV29-1 and TRBJ2-1; 15 bases match TRBD2. The length of the CDR3 is 16 residues. V shed 4 bases and J 2 bases; nucleotides not matched to a gene: 3. Germline V gene data show CDR1 as SQVTM and CDR2 as ANQGSEA. DNA of the CDR3: TGCAGCGTTGGAGGGACTAGCGGGAGGACCTACAATGAGCAGTTCTTC. This sequence encodes CSVGGTSGRTYNEQFF.

This clonotype was detected only a few times. The chain joins TRBV27 to TRBJ1-6; D possibly corresponds to TRBD1 (6 bases). Germline V lookup: CDR1 MNHEY, CDR2 SMNVEV (reference sequence). The CDR3 runs 16 residues. V was trimmed by 6 bases and J by 4 bases, leaving 16 bases between them. CDR3 bases: TGTGCCAGCAGCCCGGACAGTTCACTGTATAATTCACCCCTCCACTTT. Residues: CASSPDSSLYNSPLHF.

In this sample, this clonotype turned up a few times. The V call is TRBV11-3, the J call TRBJ2-7, with TRBD1 matching over 7 bases. V lost 5 bases, J lost 0 bases, and 13 bases stayed unmatched. Per germline, CDR1 SGHNT and CDR2 YENEEA. The CDR3 covers 17 residues. In DNA form, the CDR3 reads TGTGCCAGCAGCCCAACCACGGGACAGCTGAACTCCTACGAGCAGTACTTC. Amino acid sequence: CASSPTTGQLNSYEQYF.

The chain's CDR3 is CSARDLRTVNEKLFF. The CDR3 bases are TGCAGTGCTAGAGATCTAAGGACAGTTAATGAAAAACTGTTTTTT. This chain links TRBV20-1 with TRBJ1-4; a possible D gene is TRBD1 (6 bases). The V end was cut by 0 bases, the J end by 4 bases, with 12 bases between. The germline V gene encodes CDR1 DFQATT and CDR2 SNEGSKA (reference sequence). The CDR3 length is 15 residues.

The chain carries TRBV5-1 and TRBJ1-1, with D possibly TRBD1 on 5 matching bases. Trimming took 2 bases from V and 1 from J, leaving 18 bases between them. CDR1 is SGHRS, CDR2 YFSETQ, per germline. The CDR3 is 17 residues long. This chain's CDR3 is CASSFAVTAFGNTEAFF. The CDR3 DNA sequence: TGCGCCAGCAGCTTCGCCGTGACAGCCTTCGGGAACACTGAAGCTTTCTTT.

This clonotype occurred a few times. The chain is built from TRBV4-1 and TRBJ2-1, with TRBD2 matching 9 bases. The length of the CDR3 is 15 residues. Germline V CDR1 and CDR2: MGHRA, YSYEKL. The J segment lost 6 bases and the V segment lost 4 bases, leaving 7 bases of the junction unmatched. Here the CDR3 reads CASSLMWREGNEQFF. CDR3 nucleotide sequence: TGCGCCAGCAGCCTCATGTGGCGGGAGGGCAATGAGCAGTTCTTC.

J is TRBJ2-5 and V is TRBV4-1; D is unresolved. The CDR3 is 12 amino acids. Germline values: CDR1 MGHRA, CDR2 YSYEKL. V lost 0 bases to trimming and J lost 6 bases, with 5 bases between them. CDR3 in amino acids: CASSQDLKTQYF. In DNA, the CDR3 is TGCGCCAGCAGCCAAGATCTGAAGACCCAGTACTTC.

The chain is built from TRBV9 and TRBJ2-3; TRBD2 matches at 8 bases. The CDR3 extends over 16 amino acids. Unmatched junction bases numbered 8, after V lost 0 bases and J lost 5 bases. Germline lookup yields CDR1 SGDLS and CDR2 YYNGEE. CDR3 nucleotides: TGTGCCAGCAGCGTAGAGGGGGGACTAGTTAGAGATACGCAGTATTTT. It specifies CASSVEGGLVRDTQYF.

This clonotype was counted only a few times. V is TRBV6-5 and J is TRBJ2-1; 7 positions match TRBD1. The CDR3 has 11 amino acids. Unmatched junction bases numbered 3, after V lost 7 bases and J lost 9 bases. Per germline, CDR1 MNHEY and CDR2 SVGAGI. In DNA form, the CDR3 reads TGTGCCAGCAATGCAGGGGGTGAGCAGTTCTTC. Its translation: CASNAGGEQFF.

This clonotype was counted between two and nine times. The chain links TRBV20-1 to TRBJ2-1; D is undetermined. Germline CDR1 and CDR2: DFQATT and SNEGSKA (reference sequence). Trimming took 6 bases from V and 10 from J, leaving 13 bases between them. The length of the CDR3 is 11 residues. As DNA, the CDR3 is TGCAGTGCCCCCTCTGATATCGAGCAGTTCTTC. As protein: CSAPSDIEQFF.

DNA for the CDR3: TGCAGTGCTAGAGATCACGGGGAGGCGGGTCAGCCCCAGCATTTT. Translation gives CSARDHGEAGQPQHF. The gene calls are TRBV20-1 and TRBJ1-5; D not resolved. The germline V and J ends were trimmed by 0 bases and 6 bases, with 15 bases remaining between them. The CDR3 runs to 15 residues. From germline, CDR1 is DFQATT and CDR2 SNEGSKA (reference sequence).

This clonotype has a handful of counts. The chain links TRBV7-2 to TRBJ2-5, with TRBD2 matching over 15 bases. Per the germline V gene, CDR1 is SGHTA and CDR2 is FQGNSA. The CDR3 is 17 residues long. Trimming removed 4 bases from V and 1 base from J; junction bases left unmatched: 4. The CDR3 DNA follows: TGTGCCAGCAGCTCACCGGGACTAGCGGGAGGCCAAGAGACCCAGTACTTC. Protein product: CASSSPGLAGGQETQYF.

Only a few counts were recorded for this clonotype. V usage is TRBV6-6 and J usage is TRBJ1-1; D not resolved. The CDR3 length is 13 residues. CDR1 is MNHNY and CDR2 is SVGAGI in the germline V gene (reference sequence). V lost 0 bases, J lost 8 bases, and 10 bases lay in between. The CDR3 protein is CASSYSSPGEAFF. As DNA, the CDR3 is TGTGCCAGCAGTTACTCGTCTCCGGGAGAAGCTTTCTTT.

This clonotype was counted a few times. The J gene is TRBJ2-1, the V gene TRBV4-1; D may be TRBD2 (6 bases). The V gene lost 0 bases and the J gene lost 6 bases, with 15 bases spanning the gap. In germline, CDR1 is MGHRA, CDR2 YSYEKL. This CDR3 is 16 amino acids long. The CDR3 DNA reads TGCGCCAGCAGCCAAGATTCGGGACTCGGCAGCAATGAGCAGTTCTTC. It is translated as CASSQDSGLGSNEQFF.

This clonotype has more than one count but fewer than ten. This chain uses TRBV5-1 with TRBJ2-7; D is unclear. Trimming removed 0 bases at V and 5 bases at J, with 15 bases between. The CDR3 extends over 15 amino acids. Germline values: CDR1 SGHRS, CDR2 YFSETQ. CDR3 DNA sequence: TGCGCCAGCAGCTTGGATTCGGGCCGTTTTGACGAGCAGTACTTC. Encoded protein: CASSLDSGRFDEQYF. The full variable domain, rest sourced from reference TRBV5-1 and TRBJ2-7, is KAGVTQTPRYLIKTRGQQVTLSCSPISGHRSVSWYQQTPGQGLQFLFEYFSETQRNKGNFPGRFSGRQFSNSRSEMNVSTLELGDSALYLCASSLDSGRFDEQYFGPGTRLTVT.

The J gene is TRBJ2-6, the V gene TRBV5-1; D is unclear. The germline V gene encodes CDR1 SGHRS and CDR2 YFSETQ. The CDR3 sequence is 19 residues long. V gave up 2 bases and J gave up 0 bases, with 18 bases separating them. The CDR3 DNA reads as TGCGCCAGCAGCTTTGGCCTATTGTGGCCCTACTCTGGGGCCAACGTCCTGACTTTC. As protein: CASSFGLLWPYSGANVLTF.

This clonotype has more than one count but fewer than ten. The chain recombines TRBV12-3 or TRBV12-4 with TRBJ1-1; 7 bases map to TRBD1. The CDR3 spans 15 residues. Trimming took 3 bases from V and 1 from J; bases not matched to a gene: 5. The DNA for the CDR3 is TGTGCCAGCAGTTTCGAGGGACAGAGGAACACTGAAGCTTTCTTT. Amino acids: CASSFEGQRNTEAFF.

The rearrangement uses TRBV24-1 and TRBJ2-2; D unclear. Trimming took 5 bases from V and 8 from J, leaving 8 bases between them. Germline CDR1 KGHDR, CDR2 SFDVKD. The CDR3 has 12 amino acids. DNA of the CDR3: TGTGCCACCAGTGTAAGCTGGGGGGAGCTGTTTTTT. This sequence encodes CATSVSWGELFF.

The chain has TRBV19 and TRBJ1-2; D remains unclear. Per the germline V gene, CDR1 is LNHDA and CDR2 is SQIVND (reference sequence). CDR3 length: 12 amino acids. V lost 2 bases, J lost 5 bases, and 6 bases lay in between. Written as DNA, the CDR3 is TGTGCCAGTAGTATATCGGAGTATGGCTACACCTTC. It codes for CASSISEYGYTF.

This clonotype was seen a handful of times. A junction boundary mismatches the germline segment, possibly from a read error. This chain's CDR3 is CASNLSGGNEQFF. As DNA, the CDR3 is TGTGCCAGCAATTTATCGGGAGGGAATGAGCAGTTCTTC. The chain couples TRBV27 to TRBJ2-1, with 8 nucleotides matching TRBD2. The CDR3 is made up of 13 amino acids. Germline lookup yields CDR1 MNHEY and CDR2 SMNVEV (reference sequence).

This chain links TRBV27 with TRBJ2-1; 8 positions agree with TRBD2. The CDR3 length is 16 residues. CDR1 and CDR2 from the germline V gene are MNHEY and SMNVEV (reference sequence). V shed 3 bases, J shed 10 bases, and the junction held 14 bases outside the gene matches. CDR3 nucleotide sequence: TGTGCCAGCAGTTTCACTAGCGGCTTGGCCTTTAAGGAGCAGTTCTTC. This translates into CASSFTSGLAFKEQFF.

This clonotype was found many times. The rearrangement uses TRBV29-1 and TRBJ2-2; D tentatively reads TRBD1 or TRBD2 (5 bases each). Germline CDR1 and CDR2: SQVTM and ANQGSEA. The CDR3 totals 16 residues. The V gene lost 7 bases and the J gene lost 1 base, with 19 bases spanning the gap. As DNA, the CDR3 is TGCAGCGGCCTAACCGGGACGTCGGGGAACACCGGGGAGCTGTTTTTT. As protein: CSGLTGTSGNTGELFF.

This clonotype was seen a handful of times. This chain connects TRBV6-1 to TRBJ2-7; D uncertain. CDR3 length equals 10 residues. The V gene's germline CDR1 is MNHNS and CDR2 SASEGT. Trimming removed 8 bases at V and 3 bases at J, with 5 bases between. The CDR3 DNA reads as TGTGCCAGCGTAGGCTACGAGCAGTACTTC. Protein product: CASVGYEQYF.

The rearrangement joins TRBV7-2 to TRBJ2-2; D could derive from TRBD1 or TRBD2 (5 bases each). V shed 7 bases and J shed 2 bases, with 14 bases lying between them. The CDR3 spans 15 residues. Germline CDR1 and CDR2: SGHTA and FQGNSA. The CDR3 spells CASTRDRLNTGELFF. The CDR3 bases are TGTGCCAGCACCCGGGACCGCCTAAACACCGGGGAGCTGTTTTTT.

The chain is built from TRBV20-1 and TRBJ2-1, with D hard to call. Deletions cut 5 bases from V and 6 bases from J, with 23 bases between. The CDR3 length is 16 residues. Germline CDR1 reads DFQATT; CDR2 reads SNEGSKA (reference sequence). The CDR3 sequence is CSARNVRRASLNEQFF. CDR3 sequence (DNA): TGCAGTGCTCGGAATGTCCGGCGCGCGTCTCTCAATGAGCAGTTCTTC.

This clonotype was counted at least ten times. The rearrangement uses TRBV11-1 and TRBJ1-4; TRBD1 agrees at 12 bases. The germline CDR1 and CDR2 sequences are SGHAT and FQDESV (reference sequence). The CDR3 consists of 18 residues. The V gene end was trimmed by 4 bases and the J gene end by 6 bases; junction bases not matched to a gene: 12. CDR3 DNA: TGTGCCAGCAGCTCCAAATTCGGGACAGGGGGCAGGGATGAAAAACTGTTTTTT. Its translation: CASSSKFGTGGRDEKLFF. Full variable domain (outside the CDR3, taken from reference TRBV11-1 and TRBJ1-4): EAEVAQSPRYKITEKSQAVAFWCDPISGHATLYWYRQILGQGPELLVQFQDESVVDDSQLPKDRFSAERLKGVDSTLKIQPAELGDSAMYLCASSSKFGTGGRDEKLFFGSGTQLSVL.